This T cell receptor beta chain was identified during a study of T cell responses to AZD1222 COVID-19 vaccine. Study-wide points: Spike-specific TCR breadth rose after two AZD1222 doses, and depth rose as well. Vaccine-associated CD4 TCRs ranged over spike, dominating at 160-218 and 743-854. Females made up more of the donors, who were largely white British, and clonal diversity may have come out too low.

Clones were read by immunoSEQ multiplex PCR, and TCRdb kept only the in-frame ones, dropping some. The sample consists of about 130,000 clones, 80% to 90% of them appearing once. Trimming removed 4 bases from V and 0 bases from J, with 7 bases in between. This CDR3 contains 14 residues. Germline CDR1 is SGHNT and CDR2 is YYREEE (reference sequence). Comment on this clone: What it binds is unknown.

The sequence came from an adult in good health. The input for sequencing was peripheral blood, taken on day 0 of MenACWY control vaccination. The V and J genes are TRBV5-4 and TRBJ1-4, with D possibly being TRBD1 (5 bases). For the CDR3, the DNA is TGTGCCAGCAGCCCGACAGCAACTAATGAAAAACTGTTTTTT. Its protein product is CASSPTATNEKLFF.